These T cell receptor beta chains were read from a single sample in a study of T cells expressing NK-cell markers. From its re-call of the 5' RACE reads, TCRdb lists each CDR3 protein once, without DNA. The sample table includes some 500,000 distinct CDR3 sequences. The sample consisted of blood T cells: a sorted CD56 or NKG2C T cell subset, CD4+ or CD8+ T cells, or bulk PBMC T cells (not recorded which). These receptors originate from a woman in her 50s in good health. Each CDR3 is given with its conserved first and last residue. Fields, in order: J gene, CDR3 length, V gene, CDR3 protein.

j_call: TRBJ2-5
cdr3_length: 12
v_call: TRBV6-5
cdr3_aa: CASSHPSETQYF

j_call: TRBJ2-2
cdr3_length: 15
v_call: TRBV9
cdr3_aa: CASSVLGGSPGELFF

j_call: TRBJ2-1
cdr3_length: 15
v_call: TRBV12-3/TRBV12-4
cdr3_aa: CASSLAGAPGNEQFF

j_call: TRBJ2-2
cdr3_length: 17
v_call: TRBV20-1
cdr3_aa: CSAPNPKGQWNTGELFF

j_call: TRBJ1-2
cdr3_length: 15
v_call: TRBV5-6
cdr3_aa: CASRDNRGRGNGYTF

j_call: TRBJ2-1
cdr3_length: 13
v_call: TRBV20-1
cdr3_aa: CSAHPRGRNEQFF

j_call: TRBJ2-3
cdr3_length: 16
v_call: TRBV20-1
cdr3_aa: CSARDPAGVSTDTQYF

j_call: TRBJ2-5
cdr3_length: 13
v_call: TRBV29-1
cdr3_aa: CSAERVGEETQYF

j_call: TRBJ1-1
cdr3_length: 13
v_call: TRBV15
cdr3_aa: CATGGHLNTEAFF

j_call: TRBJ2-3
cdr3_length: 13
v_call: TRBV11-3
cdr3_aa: CASSSFPTNTQYF

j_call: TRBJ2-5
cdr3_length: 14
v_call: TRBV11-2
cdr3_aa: CASSRTGGMETQYF

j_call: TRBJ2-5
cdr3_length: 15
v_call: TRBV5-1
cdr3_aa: CASSLGDREIETQYF

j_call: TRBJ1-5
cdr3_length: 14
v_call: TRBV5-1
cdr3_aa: CASSLVQGSQPQHF

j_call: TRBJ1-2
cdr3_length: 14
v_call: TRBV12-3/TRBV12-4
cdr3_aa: CASSLGAAIYGYTF

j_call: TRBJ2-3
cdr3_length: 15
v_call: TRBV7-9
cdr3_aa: CASSMTSGRRDTQYF

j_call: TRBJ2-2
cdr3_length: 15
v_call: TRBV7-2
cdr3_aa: CASSSDWPGVGELFF

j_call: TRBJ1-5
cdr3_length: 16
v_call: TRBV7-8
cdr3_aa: CASSSSTGTINQPQHF

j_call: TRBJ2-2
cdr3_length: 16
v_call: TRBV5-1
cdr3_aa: CASSFGGQANTGELFF

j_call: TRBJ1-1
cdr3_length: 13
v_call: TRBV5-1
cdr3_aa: CASSLVKNTEAFF

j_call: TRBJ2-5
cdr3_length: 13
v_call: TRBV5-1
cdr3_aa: CASSLGLAETQYF

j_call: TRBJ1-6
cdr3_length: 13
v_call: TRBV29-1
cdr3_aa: CSVRDADNSPLHF

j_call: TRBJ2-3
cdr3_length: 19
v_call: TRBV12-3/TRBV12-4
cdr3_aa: CASRSRGRGVVRNTDTQYF

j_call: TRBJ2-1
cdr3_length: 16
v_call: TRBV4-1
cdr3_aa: CASSQDPGKDYNEQFF

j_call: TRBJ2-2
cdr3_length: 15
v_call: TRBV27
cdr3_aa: CASTQGQANTGELFF

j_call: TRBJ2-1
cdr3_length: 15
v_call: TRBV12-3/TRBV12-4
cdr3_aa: CASSFFGTEKNEQFF

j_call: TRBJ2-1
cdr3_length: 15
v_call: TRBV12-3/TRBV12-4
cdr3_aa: CASSLGAAGPGEQFF

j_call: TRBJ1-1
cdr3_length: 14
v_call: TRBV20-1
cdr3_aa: CSAPPAGGQIEAFF

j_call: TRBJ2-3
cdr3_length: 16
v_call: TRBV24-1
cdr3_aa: CATSDLISGRIDTQYF

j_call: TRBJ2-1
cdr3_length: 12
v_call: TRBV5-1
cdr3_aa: CASSETGWAQFF

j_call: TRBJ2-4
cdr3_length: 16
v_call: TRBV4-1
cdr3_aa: CASSQVPGRQSPIQYF

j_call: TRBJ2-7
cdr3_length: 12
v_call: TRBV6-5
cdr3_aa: CASSRTVYEQYF

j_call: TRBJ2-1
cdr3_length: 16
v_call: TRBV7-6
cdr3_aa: CASSSGLPFGGDEQFF

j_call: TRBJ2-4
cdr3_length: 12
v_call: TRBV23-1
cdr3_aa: CASSQRGNIQYF

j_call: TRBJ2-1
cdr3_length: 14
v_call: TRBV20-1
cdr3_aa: CSARRPASYNEQFF

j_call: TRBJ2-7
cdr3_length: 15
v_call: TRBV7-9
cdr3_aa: CASTGGGDKPYEQYF

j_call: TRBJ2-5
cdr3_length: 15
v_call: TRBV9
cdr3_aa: CASGQGASYQETQYF

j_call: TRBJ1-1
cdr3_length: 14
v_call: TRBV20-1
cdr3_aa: CSAMIEQGKTEAFF

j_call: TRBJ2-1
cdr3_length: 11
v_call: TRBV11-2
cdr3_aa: CASSYTGKQFF

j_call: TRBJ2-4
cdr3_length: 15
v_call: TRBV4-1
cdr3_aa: CASSLREGPRNIQYF

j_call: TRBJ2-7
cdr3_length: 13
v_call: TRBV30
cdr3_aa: CAWTGLAGDEQYF

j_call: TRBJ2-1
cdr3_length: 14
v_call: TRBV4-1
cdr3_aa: CASSQEGPPEWQFF

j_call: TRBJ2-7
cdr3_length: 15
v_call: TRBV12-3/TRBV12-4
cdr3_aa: CASSFGGTRSYEQYF